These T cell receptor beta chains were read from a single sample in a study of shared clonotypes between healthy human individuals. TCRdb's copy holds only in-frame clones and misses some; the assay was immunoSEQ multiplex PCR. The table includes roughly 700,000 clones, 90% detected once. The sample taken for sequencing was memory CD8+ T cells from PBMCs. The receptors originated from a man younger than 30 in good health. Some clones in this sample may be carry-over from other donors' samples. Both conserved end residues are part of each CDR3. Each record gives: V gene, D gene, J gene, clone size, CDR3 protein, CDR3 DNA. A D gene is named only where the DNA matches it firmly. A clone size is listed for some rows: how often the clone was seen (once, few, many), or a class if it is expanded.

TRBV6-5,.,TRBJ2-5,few,CASSEGVRETQYF,TGTGCCAGCAGTGAAGGAGTTCGCGAGACCCAGTACTTC
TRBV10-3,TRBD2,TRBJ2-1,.,CAISGLWTSGSPHNEQFF,TGTGCCATCAGTGGCCTCTGGACTAGCGGGAGCCCCCACAATGAGCAGTTCTTC
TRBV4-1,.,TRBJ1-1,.,CASSQFQGNTEAFF,TGCGCCAGCAGCCAATTCCAGGGTAACACTGAAGCTTTCTTT
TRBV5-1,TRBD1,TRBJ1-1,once,CASSLQGKAFF,TGCGCCAGCAGCCTACAGGGGAAAGCTTTCTTT
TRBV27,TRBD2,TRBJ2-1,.,CASSSGTSGRPLLLSYNEQFF,TGTGCCAGCAGTTCGGGGACTAGCGGGAGACCACTACTTCTCTCCTACAATGAGCAGTTCTTC
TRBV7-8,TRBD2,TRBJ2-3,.,CASSLGIPSSGSGWDTQYF,TGTGCCAGCAGCTTAGGCATCCCCTCTAGCGGGAGCGGGTGGGATACGCAGTATTTT
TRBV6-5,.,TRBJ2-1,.,CASSYSNGANEQFF,TGTGCCAGCAGTTACAGTAACGGGGCCAATGAGCAGTTCTTC
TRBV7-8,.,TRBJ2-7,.,CASSPATYEQYF,TGTGCCAGCAGCCCCGCAACCTACGAGCAGTACTTC
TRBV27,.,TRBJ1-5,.,CATRGPSGNQPQHF,TGTGCCACTAGAGGACCGAGTGGCAATCAGCCCCAGCATTTT
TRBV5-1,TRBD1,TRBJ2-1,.,CASSLYGRQGTYYNEQFF,TGCGCCAGCAGCTTGTACGGGAGACAGGGGACATACTACAATGAGCAGTTCTTC
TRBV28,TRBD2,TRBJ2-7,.,CASNGGRWGHEQYF,TGTGCCAGCAACGGCGGGAGGTGGGGCCACGAGCAGTACTTC
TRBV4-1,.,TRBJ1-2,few,CASSQDLPASGYTF,TGCGCCAGCAGCCAAGATCTACCCGCAAGCGGCTACACCTTC
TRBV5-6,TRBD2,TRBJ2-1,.,CASSFGDGLAEYEQFF,TGTGCCAGCAGCTTTGGCGACGGACTAGCTGAGTATGAGCAGTTCTTC
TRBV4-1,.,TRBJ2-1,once,CASSQVYRTANEQFF,TGCGCCAGCAGCCAAGTTTACAGGACTGCCAATGAGCAGTTCTTC
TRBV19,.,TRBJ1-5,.,CASSIAAGPQPQHF,TGTGCCAGTAGTATAGCGGCGGGGCCTCAGCCCCAGCATTTT
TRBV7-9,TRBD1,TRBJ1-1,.,CASSNTGGAGNTEAFF,TGTGCCAGCAGTAATACAGGGGGCGCGGGGAATACTGAAGCTTTCTTT
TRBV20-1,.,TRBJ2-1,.,CSARGRGEQFF,TGCAGTGCTAGAGGTCGAGGTGAGCAGTTCTTC
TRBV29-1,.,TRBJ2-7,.,CSVESGDSYEQYF,TGCAGCGTTGAGTCAGGGGACTCCTACGAGCAGTACTTC
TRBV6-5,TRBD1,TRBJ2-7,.,CASGQGYEQYF,TGTGCCAGCGGACAGGGTTACGAGCAGTACTTC
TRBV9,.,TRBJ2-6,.,CASSEPTGQHSGANVLTF,TGTGCCAGCAGCGAACCTACCGGACAGCACTCTGGGGCCAACGTCCTGACTTTC
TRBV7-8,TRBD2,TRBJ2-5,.,CAGGTSRETQYF,TGTGCCGGGGGGACTAGCCGAGAGACCCAGTACTTC
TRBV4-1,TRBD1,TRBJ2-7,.,CASSEPGTGIYEQYF,TGCGCCAGCAGCGAGCCCGGGACAGGGATCTACGAGCAGTACTTC
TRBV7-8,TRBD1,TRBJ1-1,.,CASSLRTGGTLTEAFF,TGTGCCAGCAGCTTAAGGACAGGGGGTACCCTCACTGAAGCTTTCTTT
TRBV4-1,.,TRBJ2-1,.,CASSQGEALAEQFF,TGCGCCAGCAGCCAGGGGGAGGCCCTGGCTGAGCAGTTCTTC
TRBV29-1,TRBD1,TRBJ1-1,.,CSAQTGLRTEAFF,TGCAGCGCCCAGACAGGGTTGCGCACTGAAGCTTTCTTT
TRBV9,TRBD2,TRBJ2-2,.,CASSATSGPSNTGELFF,TGTGCCAGCAGCGCGACTAGCGGGCCCTCGAACACCGGGGAGCTGTTTTTT
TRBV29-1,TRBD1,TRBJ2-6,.,CSVRQGTSSGANVLTF,TGCAGCGTGAGACAGGGGACAAGCTCTGGGGCCAACGTCCTGACTTTC
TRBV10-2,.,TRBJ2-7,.,CASSEGGPGPLYEQYF,TGCGCCAGCAGTGAAGGGGGACCGGGACCGCTGTACGAGCAGTACTTC
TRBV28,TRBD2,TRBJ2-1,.,CASSPRLAGVDNEQFF,TGTGCCAGCAGTCCACGACTAGCGGGAGTAGACAATGAGCAGTTCTTC
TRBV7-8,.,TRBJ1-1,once,CASSLNPRHMNTEAFF,TGTGCCAGCAGCTTAAACCCCCGACACATGAACACTGAAGCTTTCTTT
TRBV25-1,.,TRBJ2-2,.,CASSGWSDNTGELFF,TGTGCCAGCAGTGGGTGGTCAGACAACACCGGGGAGCTGTTTTTT
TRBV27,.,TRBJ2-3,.,CASSLSVVSTDTQYF,TGTGCCAGCAGTTTATCGGTGGTCAGCACAGATACGCAGTATTTT
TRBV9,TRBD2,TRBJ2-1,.,CASSEKLAGNHNEQFF,TGTGCCAGCAGCGAAAAACTAGCGGGGAATCACAATGAGCAGTTCTTC
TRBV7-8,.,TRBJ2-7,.,CASSLGGARNEQYF,TGTGCCAGCAGCCTAGGGGGGGCGCGGAACGAGCAGTACTTC
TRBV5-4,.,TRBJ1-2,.,CASSLLGYGYTF,TGTGCCAGCAGCTTGCTTGGGTATGGCTACACCTTC
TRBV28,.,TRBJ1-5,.,CASSSATGDQHF,TGTGCCAGCAGTTCCGCGACAGGCGACCAGCATTTT
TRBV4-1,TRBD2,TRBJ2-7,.,CASSPGTSGSGYEQYF,TGCGCCAGCAGCCCGGGGACTAGCGGGAGCGGCTACGAGCAGTACTTC
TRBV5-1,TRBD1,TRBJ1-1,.,CASSIQGAGNTEAFF,TGCGCCAGCAGCATACAGGGGGCTGGCAACACTGAAGCTTTCTTT
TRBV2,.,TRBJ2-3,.,CASRLSWGKDTQYF,TGTGCCAGCCGATTATCCTGGGGTAAGGATACGCAGTATTTT
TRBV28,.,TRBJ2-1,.,CASSPLPGSEWSYNEQFF,TGTGCCAGCAGTCCGCTTCCCGGGAGTGAGTGGTCCTACAATGAGCAGTTCTTC
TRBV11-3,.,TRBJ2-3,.,CASSLDHIDTQYF,TGTGCCAGCAGCTTAGACCATATAGATACGCAGTATTTT
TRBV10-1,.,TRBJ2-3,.,CASSEASYAYTQYF,TGCGCCAGCAGTGAAGCAAGTTATGCTTATACGCAGTATTTT
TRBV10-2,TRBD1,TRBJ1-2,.,CASSESRGQAYGYTF,TGCGCCAGCAGTGAGTCAAGGGGACAGGCCTATGGCTACACCTTC
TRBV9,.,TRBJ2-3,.,CASSGSGATSTDTQYF,TGTGCCAGCAGCGGATCGGGGGCCACTAGCACAGATACGCAGTATTTT
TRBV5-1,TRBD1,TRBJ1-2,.,CASSLQGAEGYTF,TGCGCCAGCAGCTTACAGGGGGCGGAGGGCTACACCTTC
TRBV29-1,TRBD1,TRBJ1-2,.,CSVDDRGVNYGYTF,TGCAGCGTTGACGACAGGGGGGTTAACTATGGCTACACCTTC
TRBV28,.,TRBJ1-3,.,CASSLSGNTIYF,TGTGCCAGCAGTTTAAGTGGGAACACCATATATTTT
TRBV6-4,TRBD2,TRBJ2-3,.,CASSPTSGTDTQYF,TGTGCCAGCAGTCCCACTAGCGGCACAGATACGCAGTATTTT
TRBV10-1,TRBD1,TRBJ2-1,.,CASSYQGADEQFF,TGCGCCAGCAGTTATCAGGGGGCCGATGAGCAGTTCTTC
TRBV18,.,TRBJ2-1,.,CASSPPNNNEQFF,TGTGCCAGCTCACCACCGAACAACAATGAGCAGTTCTTC
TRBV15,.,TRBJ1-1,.,CATSRDIRQLNTEAFF,TGTGCCACCAGCAGAGATATTAGACAGCTGAACACTGAAGCTTTCTTT
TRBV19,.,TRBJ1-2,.,CASSISGNYGYTF,TGTGCCAGTAGTATTTCAGGCAACTATGGCTACACCTTC
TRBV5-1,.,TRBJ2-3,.,CASSLGPKGDTQYF,TGCGCCAGCAGCTTGGGCCCGAAAGGGGATACGCAGTATTTT
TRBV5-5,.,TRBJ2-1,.,CASNWDLGDYNEQFF,TGTGCCAGCAATTGGGACCTCGGAGACTACAATGAGCAGTTCTTC
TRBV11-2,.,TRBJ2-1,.,CASSLKAPPANEQFF,TGTGCCAGCAGCTTAAAAGCTCCTCCTGCCAATGAGCAGTTCTTC